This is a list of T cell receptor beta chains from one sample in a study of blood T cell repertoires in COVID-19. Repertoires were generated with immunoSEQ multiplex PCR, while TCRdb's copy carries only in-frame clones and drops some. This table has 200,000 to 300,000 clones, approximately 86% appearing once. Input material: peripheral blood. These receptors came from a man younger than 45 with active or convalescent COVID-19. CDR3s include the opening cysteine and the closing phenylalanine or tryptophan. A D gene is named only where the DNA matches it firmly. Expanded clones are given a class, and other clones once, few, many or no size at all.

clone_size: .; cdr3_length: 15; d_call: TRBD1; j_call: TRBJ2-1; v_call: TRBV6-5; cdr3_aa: CASSWDRASYNEQFF; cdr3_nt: TGTGCCAGCAGTTGGGACAGGGCTTCCTACAATGAGCAGTTCTTC
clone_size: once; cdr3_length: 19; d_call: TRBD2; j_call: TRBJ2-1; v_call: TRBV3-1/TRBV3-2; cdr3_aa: CASSLPAGLAGHSYNEQFF; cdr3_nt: TGTGCCAGCAGCCTACCTGCAGGACTAGCGGGACATTCCTACAATGAGCAGTTCTTC
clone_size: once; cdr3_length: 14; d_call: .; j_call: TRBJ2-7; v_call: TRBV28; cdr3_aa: CASSSARRVHEQYF; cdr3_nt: TGTGCCAGCAGTTCCGCGCGCAGGGTACACGAGCAGTACTTC
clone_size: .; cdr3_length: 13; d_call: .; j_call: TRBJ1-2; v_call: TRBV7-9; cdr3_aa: CASSPDRLYGYTF; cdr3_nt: TGTGCCAGCAGCCCAGACCGACTCTATGGCTACACCTTC
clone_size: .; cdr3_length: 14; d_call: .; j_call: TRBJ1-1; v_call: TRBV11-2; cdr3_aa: CASSLDRGNTEAFF; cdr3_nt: TGTGCCAGCAGCTTAGACAGGGGGAACACTGAAGCTTTCTTT
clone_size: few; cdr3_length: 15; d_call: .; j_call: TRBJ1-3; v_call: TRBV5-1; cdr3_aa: CASSLENSSGNTIYF; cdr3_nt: TGCGCCAGCAGCTTGGAAAACAGCTCTGGAAACACCATATATTTT
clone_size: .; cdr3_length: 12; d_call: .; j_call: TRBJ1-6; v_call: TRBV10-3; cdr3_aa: CAIGGGDSPLHF; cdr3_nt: TGTGCCATCGGGGGCGGAGATTCACCCCTCCACTTT
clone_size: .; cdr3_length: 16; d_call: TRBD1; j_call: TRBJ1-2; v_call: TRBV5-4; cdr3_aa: CASSSSGTGTGYGYTF; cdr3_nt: TGTGCCAGCAGCTCCTCCGGGACAGGGACAGGGTATGGCTACACCTTC
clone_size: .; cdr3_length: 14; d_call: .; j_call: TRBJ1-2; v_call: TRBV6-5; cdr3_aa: CASSILGALSGYTF; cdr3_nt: TGTGCCAGTTCCATTTTGGGGGCGCTAAGTGGCTACACCTTC
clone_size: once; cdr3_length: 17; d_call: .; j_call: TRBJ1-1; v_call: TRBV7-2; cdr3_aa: CASSLDVTGTLNTEAFF; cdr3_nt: TGTGCCAGCAGCTTAGATGTGACGGGAACACTGAACACTGAAGCTTTCTTT
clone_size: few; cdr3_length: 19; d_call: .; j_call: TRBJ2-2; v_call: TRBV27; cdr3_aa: CASSLLPGQGIRGAGELFF; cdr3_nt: TGTGCCAGCAGTTTATTACCCGGACAGGGAATTCGGGGGGCCGGGGAGCTGTTTTTT
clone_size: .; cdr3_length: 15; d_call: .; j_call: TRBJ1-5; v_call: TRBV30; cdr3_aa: CAWSVPGDNNQPQHF; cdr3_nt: TGTGCCTGGAGTGTACCAGGGGACAACAATCAGCCCCAGCATTTT
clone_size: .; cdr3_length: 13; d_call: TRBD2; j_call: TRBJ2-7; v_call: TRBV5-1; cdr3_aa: CASTNPSGHEQYF; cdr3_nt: TGCGCCAGCACGAACCCTAGCGGCCACGAGCAGTACTTC
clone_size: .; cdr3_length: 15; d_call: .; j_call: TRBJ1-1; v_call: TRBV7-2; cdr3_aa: CASSLSPSEATEAFF; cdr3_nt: TGTGCCAGCAGCCTATCGCCCTCTGAGGCCACTGAAGCTTTCTTT
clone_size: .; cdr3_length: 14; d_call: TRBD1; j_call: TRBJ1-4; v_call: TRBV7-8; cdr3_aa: CASSLVTGGEKLFF; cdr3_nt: TGTGCCAGCAGCTTAGTTACAGGGGGAGAAAAACTGTTTTTT
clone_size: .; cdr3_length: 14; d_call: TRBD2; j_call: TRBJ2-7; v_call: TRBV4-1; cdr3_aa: CASSPWGGDYEQYF; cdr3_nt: TGCGCCAGCAGCCCCTGGGGAGGGGACTACGAGCAGTACTTC
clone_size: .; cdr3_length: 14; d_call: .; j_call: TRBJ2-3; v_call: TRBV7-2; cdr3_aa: CASSPGLSTDTQYF; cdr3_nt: TGTGCCAGCAGCCCCGGACTATCCACAGATACGCAGTATTTT
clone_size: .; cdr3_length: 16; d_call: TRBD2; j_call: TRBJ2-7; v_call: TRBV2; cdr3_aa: CASSPNLAGLSYEQYF; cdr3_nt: TGTGCCAGCAGTCCAAATCTAGCGGGCCTCTCCTACGAGCAGTACTTC
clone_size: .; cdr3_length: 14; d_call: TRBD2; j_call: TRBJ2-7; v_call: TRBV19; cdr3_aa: CASNAGGGSYEQYF; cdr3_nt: TGTGCCAGCAACGCCGGGGGGGGCTCCTACGAGCAGTACTTC
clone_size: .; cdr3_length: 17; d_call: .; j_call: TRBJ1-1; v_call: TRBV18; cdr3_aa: CASSHRLQGVKDTEAFF; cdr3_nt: TGTGCCAGCTCTCACCGCTTACAGGGTGTGAAGGACACTGAAGCTTTCTTT